Described below is a single T cell receptor (beta chain) sequence and its context. This clone was seen more than once but under ten times. Its target antigen remains unknown. No much larger clonotype is one base removed from it; base qualities were not supplied. Receptor amplification or capture employed the immunoSEQ multiplex PCR assay. A mixture of 60 forward primers for TCR Vbeta segments and 13 reverse primers for TCR Jbeta segments was used in the multiplex PCR. The CDR3 region of rearranged TCR beta genes was amplified from genomic DNA by a multiplex PCR assay. The Illumina HiSeq System was used to sequence the amplified TCR beta libraries as 87-base-pair reads. Regarding the original processing steps: Across the 700 or so repertoires, a later analysis counted tens of millions of unique TCR beta chains, approximately 12 million of which were shared by at least two donors. To remove PCR and sequencing errors, raw reads were error-corrected and collapsed into unique sequences using a nearest-neighbor algorithm that merged closely related sequences. V, D and J gene segments were assigned by aligning CDR3 sequences to IMGT reference sequences. For a sequence to be retained, a match of at least six nucleotides was required to both a V gene segment and a J gene segment. Rearrangements were classified as productive when the CDR3 lacked stop codons and remained in frame with V and J, and all other rearrangements were classified as non-productive. CDR3 was defined according to IMGT convention as the region running from the second conserved V-encoded cysteine to the conserved J-encoded phenylalanine. In an earlier analysis of more than 550 of the donors, sequences lacking an unambiguous match to a single V gene segment were excluded. An earlier analysis of around 600 of the donors classified V segments as functional when productive rearrangements were above 56.7% and as segregating when the standard deviation between donors was above 5%. To diagnose cytomegalovirus status from the catalog of TCR beta chain sequences, a statistical classification framework was built. In a later analysis, V and J genes were assigned by comparing TCR nucleotide sequences against IMGT/GENE-DB human TR gene sequences. The TCRdist pipeline was used in a later analysis to assign CDR3 sequences and most-parsimonious VDJ recombination scenarios. In a later analysis, each TCR beta chain was defined by its CDR3 amino acid sequence together with its V-gene family, and reads lacking a unique V-gene family were excluded. In a later analysis, several hundred highly shared, low-generation-probability nucleotide sequences were removed to address suspected cross-contamination and a sequencing artifact. A later analysis calculated a clonal expansion index for each public chain from normalized within-repertoire ranks of inferred template counts. In a later analysis, generation probabilities were computed with a VDJ recombination model fitted to out-of-frame rearrangements, and the resulting probabilities were checked against IGoR. In a later analysis, TCR-TCR, TCR-HLA and TCR-CMV co-occurrence was scored with hypergeometric tests, and a repertoire-size bias correction was applied to TCR pairs. False discovery rates were estimated in a later analysis by permuting HLA or CMV assignments 20 times. A later analysis grouped co-occurring TCRs with DBSCAN, adding TCRdist sequence similarity when clustering within HLA-allele-positive subsets. For co-occurrence clustering, repertoires with fewer than 30,000 or more than 120,000 public chains were excluded, along with five repertoires with anomalous nucleotide sharing. What TCRdb holds here is the immuneACCESS table cut down to in-frame rearrangements. Part of the clones is not present; checked against another copy, under half of the missing clones reflect an unresolved V gene, and the others are unexplained. V, J and clone size were drawn from that table, and D and trimming were deduced from the DNA. The sample table records 210,000 or so clones; approximately 84% of these occur just once. 0.5% to 0.7% of the sample rests with the top ten.

This record belongs to a study of cytomegalovirus exposure and HLA in healthy donors (dated by TCRdb to the late 2010s). For context, the study as a whole: In an earlier analysis of several hundred of the donors, 250 to 300 Gb of sequence data and some 100 million unique TCR beta sequences from about 190 million T cells were reported. Approximately 310 gigabases of sequencing data and approximately 85 million unique TCR sequences were included in an early release covering several hundred HLA-typed donors. Of the 350 to 400 genotyped donors, roughly 85% fell in the genetic ancestry cluster associated with self-reported Caucasian donors. The aim of the study was to test whether cataloging public T cell receptors could identify signatures of past pathogen exposure. The study profiled the T cell repertoires of fewer than 850 subjects by immunosequencing and related them to cytomegalovirus serostatus. Besides the first cohort of 550 to 750 subjects, a separate validation cohort made up of 95 to 150 different subjects was used. To predict cytomegalovirus infection status, the study combined high-throughput TCR immunosequencing, statistical association of individual TCRs with disease status, and machine learning. To study patterns of TCR occurrence, a later analysis re-analyzed previously published TCR beta repertoires from several hundred donors and added high-resolution HLA genotyping. The later analysis used no new phenotypic data to find candidate immune exposures, relying instead on TCR beta sequences and their occurrence across donors. An earlier analysis of 587 of the donors used high-throughput TCR beta sequencing to judge whether each TCR beta V gene segment behaved as functional or pseudogenic. Donor age, sex, ethnicity and CMV serostatus were compiled together with the repertoire data. Genome-wide SNP genotypes for about three fifths of the roughly 670 donors were used in a later genetic analysis, which treated that subset as a discovery cohort. Every discovery cohort repertoire had been produced on one sequencing platform. Both class I and class II loci were covered by HLA typing, at four-digit resolution. Typing coverage varied by locus: roughly 629-640 donors for A, B, C, DRB1 and DQB1; around 560 for DQA1; more than 600 for DPA1; 400 to 480 for DPB1. Because of strong linkage in the cohort, roughly 5 DR-DQ haplotypes were treated as single units for association and clustering. Across 398 genotyped donors of the cohort, an average of roughly 250,000 unique TCR beta nucleotide sequences per donor were sequenced, and 15% to 20% of those sequences were non-productive.

The cohort comprised around 690 healthy bone marrow donors. Cohort members were all nominally healthy when sampled, although unrecorded immune exposures were likely present. The donor was CMV seronegative and belonged to the group of 352 seronegative cohort members. Every donor gave a peripheral blood sample, and the peripheral blood mononuclear cells from that sample were used for TCR beta sequencing. Genomic DNA extraction from the blood cell samples was performed with the Qiagen DNeasy Blood Extraction Kit. On the study overall, not on this receptor specifically: Compared with equally common non-associated chains, HLA-associated TCR beta chains in a later analysis were more clonally expanded and had lower generation probabilities. In a later analysis, several top co-occurrence clusters were reported to appear linked to parvovirus B19, influenza, CMV and Epstein-Barr virus. A group of highly shared sequence variants was considered likely to be a technical artifact of the sequencing pipeline. Roughly uniform sequencing depth across donors was assumed in presence/absence analyses, although this assumption may not hold. The only immune exposure information available for the cohort was CMV serostatus. It was suggested by the authors that the approach could potentially be generalized to other disease states and immunological phenotypes. A further reported finding was that TCR beta sequences accurately predicted the HLA-A and HLA-B alleles for most subjects in the first cohort. Correlated functional status among segregating V segments might reflect linkage disequilibrium, but an unknown experimental factor could not be ruled out. A later analysis associated roughly 17,000 TCR beta sequences with specific HLA alleles at a false discovery rate of 0.05. Cytomegalovirus status was reported to be diagnosed by the classifier with high specificity and sensitivity in both the original and validation cohorts. This cohort had only TCR beta chains sequenced, and the lack of alpha or paired-chain data limited which features could be detected. The earlier analysis of some 560 of the donors excluded 15 to 20 rarely observed V segments, including chromosome 9 orphons, because counts were too low. When HLA alleles, especially DR and DQ, strongly co-occurred, TCR associations were difficult to assign to individual alleles. HLA typing was unavailable for some donors at each locus, so association tests used only the typed subset. In vitro tests confirmed that a few of the cytomegalovirus-associated TCR beta chains recognize cytomegalovirus antigens. According to a later analysis, most CMV-associated TCR beta chains appeared to be HLA-restricted, and the HLA associations seemed to be driven largely by CMV exposure. Compared with the 666-donor mean, donors in an Asian-associated ancestry cluster had fewer N-insertions in productive TCRs, according to a later genetic analysis. Broadly in line with IMGT annotations, most TCR beta V segments showed up in productive rearrangements about 90% or about 30% of the time in an earlier analysis of approximately 600 of the donors. In a later genetic analysis, a missense DCLRE1C variant was associated with V-gene and J-gene trimming of TCR beta chains, and the association was replicated in an independent cohort. Most TCR sequences were observed very rarely across donors, whereas some public TCRs were present in many individuals. The study gave a list of 150 to 200 TCR beta chains associated with cytomegalovirus. A later analysis found that TCR association rates varied across HLA loci, with DRB1 alleles showing the most associated TCRs and HLA-C alleles the fewest.

This sequence originates from a woman in her forties in good health and CMV-seronegative. Input material: PBMCs.

The CDR3: CASSRQVTEAFF. The DNA sequence follows: TGTGCCAGCAGCAGACAGGTCACGGAGGCTTTCTTT. The chain is made from TRBV28 and TRBJ1-1; TRBD1 is a weak D gene call, 6 bases matching. According to the germline V gene, CDR1 reads MDHEN and CDR2 reads SYDVKM. Measured from the cysteine to the phenylalanine, the CDR3 is 12 residues long. Only the CDR3 part of the read is kept: 36 bases, read in frame from the first base. Trimming removed 6 bases from V and 11 bases from J, leaving 16 bases between the germline ends.